The clone carrying this T cell receptor (beta chain) was found many times. Antigen unknown. The record originates from a study of T cells in Graves' hyperthyroidism and ophthalmopathy. Overall study findings and caveats: Most thyroid clonotypes expanded above 0.001 appeared in blood too.

Exclusions: uncontrolled infection, other autoimmune disease, pregnancy, lactation. Template material for amplifying TCR beta CDR3 regions consisted of RNA transcripts. TCR CDR3 underwent first-round RT-PCR with the HTBI primer set. TCRdb reanalysed the multiplex PCR reads using MiXCR and keeps one entry per CDR3 protein. Here the sample spans some 400,000 distinct CDR3 sequences, approximately 15% being singletons. The CDR3 is 14 residues long. The V end lost 2 bases, the J end lost 4 bases, and 11 bases lay between the germline ends. The TCR sequence derives from a woman aged 55-69 years with Graves' hyperthyroidism. The chain joins TRBV12-3 or TRBV12-4 to TRBJ1-2; D is unclear. Specimen: blood. In DNA, the CDR3 is TGTGCCAGCAGTTTAACCCTAACGGGCTATGGCTACACCTTC. It yields the protein CASSLTLTGYGYTF.